What follows describes a single TCR beta chain. Its antigen remains unknown. This entry comes from a study of cytomegalovirus exposure and HLA in healthy donors. Study-level information: Early on, a data release was issued that held roughly 80 million unique TCRs from HLA-typed donors.

Findings of the study overall: A reported reduction in N-insertions relative to the roughly 670-donor mean was seen in an Asian-associated ancestry cluster in a later analysis.

Per the germline V gene, CDR1 is MNHEY and CDR2 is SVGAGI. There are 14 residues in the CDR3. Losses at the gene ends were 5 bases for V and 6 bases for J; bases not matched to a gene: 6. Amplification used 60 Vbeta primers and 13 Jbeta primers. In the original processing: Per a later analysis, the number of unique TCR beta chains was about 80 million, of which 9 million to 14 million were shared. Here immunoSEQ multiplex PCR was the method, and the copy in TCRdb shows in-frame clones only, minus some. D and trimming were read from the DNA, whereas the V and J calls and clone size are those reported in that table. The sample includes about 67,000 clones, around 75% seen only once; the top ten take 7.8%.

The chain recombines TRBV6-5 with TRBJ1-4; 7 bases map to TRBD1. The specimen was PBMCs. This sequence originates from a man aged 55 to 70 in good health and CMV-seropositive. The CDR3 here is CASSRSTGDEKLFF. The CDR3 bases are TGTGCCAGCAGTAGGTCTACAGGGGATGAAAAACTGTTTTTT.